The next 32 T cell receptor beta chains were all read from a single sample in a study of coeliac disease. Data came from immunoSEQ multiplex PCR; TCRdb stores just in-frame clones and leaves some out. The data show 8,500 to 10,000 clones, 67% seen once. Input material: lamina propria lymphocytes from the gut. The receptors here all came from a woman in her fifties or sixties with celiac disease.

The J gene is TRBJ1-5, the V gene TRBV19; 7 bases are shared with TRBD1. The V and J ends lost 6 bases and 7 bases, in that order; junction bases with no gene match: 6. The CDR3 length is 13 residues. CDR1 is LNHDA, CDR2 SQIVND, per germline (reference sequence). The CDR3 is CASSEGAEQPQHF. In DNA form, the CDR3 reads TGTGCCAGTAGCGAGGGGGCTGAGCAGCCCCAGCATTTT.

The chain links TRBV19 to TRBJ1-1, with TRBD1 identical over 7 bases. The CDR3 consists of 17 residues. Germline trimming cut 1 base from V and 2 bases from J; bases unmatched to any gene: 10. CDR1 and CDR2 from the germline V gene are LNHDA and SQIVND (reference sequence). CDR3 DNA sequence: TGTGCCAGTAGTATAGTACAGGGGTATCGCGGAAACACTGAAGCTTTCTTT. The encoded protein is CASSIVQGYRGNTEAFF.

V usage is TRBV2 and J usage is TRBJ1-5; 10 bases match TRBD1. Germline trimming cut 6 bases from V and 4 bases from J; bases unmatched to any gene: 6. CDR3 length equals 15 residues. Germline CDR1 and CDR2: SNHLY and FYNNEI. CDR3 in DNA: TGTGCCAGCAGCCGCGGACAGGGGGGAAATCAGCCCCAGCATTTT. Its protein is CASSRGQGGNQPQHF.

CDR3 amino acids: CASSLERQEQYF. The CDR3 DNA is TGTGCCAGCAGCTTAGAAAGACAGGAGCAGTACTTC. The chain couples TRBV5-5 to TRBJ2-7; a possible D gene is TRBD1 (5 bases). Germline V lookup: CDR1 SGHKS, CDR2 YYEKEE (reference sequence). The CDR3 contains 12 residues. With 2 bases removed from V and 7 bases from J, the gap between germline ends came to 10 bases.

The chain has TRBV5-1 and TRBJ1-4; D is possibly TRBD1 (6 bases). The CDR3 spans 15 residues. Per germline, CDR1 SGHRS and CDR2 YFSETQ. Trimming pared 9 bases from V and 2 bases from J, leaving 17 bases between. CDR3 amino acids: CANPGGGRTNEKLFF. In DNA, the CDR3 is TGCGCCAACCCTGGCGGGGGGCGGACTAATGAAAAACTGTTTTTT.

This sequence joins TRBV7-2 and TRBJ2-7; 7 bases agree with TRBD2. This CDR3 has 14 residues. CDR1 and CDR2 from the germline V gene are SGHTA and FQGNSA. With 5 bases clipped from V and 5 bases from J, the junction kept 9 bases outside the gene matches. This CDR3 reads CASSHPGLVDEQYF. The CDR3 DNA follows: TGTGCCAGCAGCCATCCCGGACTAGTCGACGAGCAGTACTTC.

The count of this clone is one. The chain uses TRBV7-9 and TRBJ2-5; TRBD1 is a possible D gene (5 bases). The germline V and J ends were trimmed by 1 base and 1 base, with 10 bases remaining between them. Germline CDR1 and CDR2: SEHNR and FQNEAQ (reference sequence). The CDR3 length is 15 residues. The CDR3 sequence: CASSLGQGPQETQYF. As DNA, the CDR3 is TGTGCCAGCAGCTTAGGGCAGGGCCCCCAAGAGACCCAGTACTTC. Full variable domain (remainder filled in from reference TRBV7-9 and TRBJ2-5): DTGVSQNPRHKITKRGQNVTFRCDPISEHNRLYWYRQTLGQGPEFLTYFQNEAQLEKSRLLSDRFSAERPKGSFSTLEIQRTEQGDSAMYLCASSLGQGPQETQYFGPGTRLLVL.

V usage is TRBV4-3 and J usage is TRBJ2-7; D remains unclear. Trimming shortened V by 2 bases and J by 1 base, and 9 bases separated the two germline ends. Per the germline V gene, CDR1 is LGHNA and CDR2 is YSLEER. The CDR3 contains 14 residues. The CDR3 loop reads CASSQQFPSYEQYF. The CDR3 DNA follows: TGCGCCAGCAGCCAACAGTTCCCATCCTACGAGCAGTACTTC.

By share, this clone counts as medium-sized. The V call is TRBV5-6, the J call TRBJ1-2; D gene ambiguous. Germline lookup yields CDR1 SGHDT and CDR2 YYEEEE. V was clipped by 4 bases and J by 8 bases, with 21 bases between them. The CDR3 is 15 amino acids. The CDR3, as DNA: TGTGCCAGCAGCCCCCCCGGGTCGTATTTTGCGGGCTACACCTTC. Its protein is CASSPPGSYFAGYTF.

The chain recombines TRBV15 with TRBJ1-1; 7 bases align to TRBD1. CDR1 and CDR2 (germline): LNHNV, YYDKDF (reference sequence). After removal of 0 bases from V and 5 bases from J, the junction contained 9 bases not matched to a gene. The CDR3 has 16 residues. CDR3 sequence reads: CATSREVGRGWTEAFF. The CDR3 DNA reads TGTGCCACCAGCAGAGAGGTGGGCAGGGGGTGGACTGAAGCTTTCTTT.

In its sample, this clone was seen once. The V gene is TRBV27, the J gene TRBJ1-2; TRBD1 matches at 7 bases. The CDR3 is made up of 18 amino acids. The junction had 19 bases not matched to a gene; V was cut back by 3 bases and J by 6 bases. Germline values: CDR1 MNHEY, CDR2 SMNVEV (reference sequence). CDR3 residues: CASSLFRDSATNLDGYTF. CDR3 DNA sequence: TGTGCCAGCAGTTTGTTCCGGGACAGCGCAACGAACCTAGATGGCTACACCTTC.

The chain is built from TRBV6-1 and TRBJ1-2, with TRBD1 matching over 8 bases. The V gene's germline CDR1 is MNHNS and CDR2 SASEGT. CDR3 length: 14 residues. The V segment lost 4 bases and the J segment 0 bases; nucleotides outside the gene matches: 1. CDR3 protein: CASSAQGANYGYTF. The CDR3 nucleotides read TGTGCCAGCAGTGCACAGGGGGCTAACTATGGCTACACCTTC.

The rearrangement joins TRBV7-9 to TRBJ1-1; 11 nucleotides match TRBD1. Unmatched junction bases numbered 4, after V lost 4 bases and J lost 9 bases. The V gene's germline CDR1 is SEHNR and CDR2 FQNEAQ (reference sequence). This CDR3 is 13 amino acids long. Written as DNA, the CDR3 is TGTGCCAGCAGCTCCGGGACAGGGGGTAAAGCTTTCTTT. This codes for CASSSGTGGKAFF.

The chain joins TRBV18 to TRBJ2-2; no firm D call. CDR1 KGHSH and CDR2 LQKENI come from the germline V gene. Trimming removed 6 bases at V and 7 bases at J, with 18 bases between. CDR3 length equals 15 residues. The CDR3: CASSRNIRRLGELFF. The DNA for the CDR3 is TGTGCCAGCTCGCGGAACATACGGCGCCTCGGGGAGCTGTTTTTT.

The V and J genes are TRBV15 and TRBJ1-2; TRBD1 is a possible D gene (5 bases). V was pared by 0 bases and J by 0 bases, with 14 bases between. CDR3 length: 17 amino acids. Germline V gives CDR1 LNHNV, CDR2 YYDKDF (reference sequence). CDR3 region: CATSRDGQGPTNYGYTF. In DNA form, the CDR3 reads TGTGCCACCAGCAGAGATGGGCAGGGCCCCACTAACTATGGCTACACCTTC.

This chain connects TRBV5-1 to TRBJ2-5, with unresolved D. Germline V gene lookup returns CDR1 SGHRS and CDR2 YFSETQ. The germline V and J ends were trimmed by 3 bases and 1 base, with 13 bases remaining between them. The CDR3 extends over 15 amino acids. This CDR3 reads CASSCLLSCQETQYF. The CDR3 bases are TGCGCCAGCAGCTGCCTACTGAGTTGCCAAGAGACCCAGTACTTC.

The J gene is TRBJ2-5, the V gene TRBV2, with a possible D match to TRBD1 (6 bases). In germline, CDR1 is SNHLY, CDR2 FYNNEI. CDR3 length: 15 amino acids. V was cut by 5 bases and J by 2 bases, with 15 bases left in between. CDR3 residues: CASSRGNRAQETQYF. The CDR3 DNA reads as TGTGCCAGCAGTAGAGGTAACAGGGCACAAGAGACCCAGTACTTC.

This clone was observed a handful of times. The chain combines TRBV19 with TRBJ1-1; D not certain. Germline V gene sequence: CDR1 LNHDA, CDR2 SQIVND (reference sequence). This CDR3 has 14 amino acids. The ends were cut back, 4 bases at V and 0 bases at J, with 9 bases in the middle. CDR3 sequence reads: CASSTRRLNTEAFF. In DNA, the CDR3 is TGTGCCAGTAGTACGAGGCGGCTGAACACTGAAGCTTTCTTT.

J is TRBJ2-7 and V is TRBV7-8; 8 bases are shared with TRBD2. V shed 4 bases, J shed 0 bases, and the junction held 5 bases outside the gene matches. The CDR3 runs to 15 residues. In germline, CDR1 is SGHVS, CDR2 FQNEAQ. CDR3 coding DNA: TGTGCCAGCAGCTCACGGGGGGGCACCTCCTACGAGCAGTACTTC. Encoded protein: CASSSRGGTSYEQYF. The full variable domain, completed using reference TRBV7-8 and TRBJ2-7, is GAGVSQSPRYKVAKRGQDVALRCDPISGHVSLFWYQQALGQGPEFLTYFQNEAQLDKSGLPSDRFFAERPEGSVSTLKIQRTQQEDSAVYLCASSSRGGTSYEQYFGPGTRLTVT.

CDR3 nucleotide sequence: TGTGCCAGCAGCTCCTCCGGGGGGGCCGCGATGGTGCAGTTCTTC. Encoded protein: CASSSSGGAAMVQFF. The chain combines TRBV9 with TRBJ2-1; the match to TRBD2 covers 8 bases. After removal of 4 bases from V and 12 bases from J, the junction contained 15 bases not matched to a gene. The CDR3 has 15 amino acids. Per germline, CDR1 SGDLS and CDR2 YYNGEE.

The rearrangement uses TRBV9 and TRBJ2-3, with D perhaps matching TRBD2 (7 bases). Trimming stripped 0 bases from V and 6 bases from J, with 11 bases between. The CDR3 runs to 14 residues. The germline gives CDR1 SGDLS, CDR2 YYNGEE. The CDR3 sequence is CASSVAGRGDTQYF. The CDR3 bases are TGTGCCAGCAGCGTAGCAGGGAGGGGGGATACGCAGTATTTT.

The CDR3 loop is CASSNFGQQETQYF. The CDR3 DNA reads TGCGCCAGTAGTAACTTCGGACAGCAAGAGACCCAGTACTTC. The V and J genes are TRBV5-1 and TRBJ2-5; possible D gene TRBD1, 6 bases. Per germline, CDR1 SGHRS and CDR2 YFSETQ. V gave up 8 bases and J gave up 2 bases, with 16 bases separating them. The CDR3 covers 14 residues.

This rearrangement joins TRBV9 to TRBJ2-2; tentative D call: TRBD2 (6 bases). Trimming took off 7 bases at V and 3 bases at J, with 13 bases between the two ends. Germline V gives CDR1 SGDLS, CDR2 YYNGEE. The CDR3 sequence is 14 residues long. CDR3 protein: CASETGLYTGELFF. DNA for the CDR3: TGTGCCAGCGAAACGGGACTCTACACCGGGGAGCTGTTTTTT. Together with reference TRBV9 and TRBJ2-2, the CDR3 gives the full variable domain: DSGVTQTPKHLITATGQRVTLRCSPRSGDLSVYWYQQSLDQGLQFLIQYYNGEERAKGNILERFSAQQFPDLHSELNLSSLELGDSALYFCASETGLYTGELFFGEGSRLTVL.

This chain links TRBV19 with TRBJ2-7; 9 bases map to TRBD1. The V gene end was trimmed by 5 bases and the J gene end by 2 bases; junction bases not matched to a gene: 4. Per germline, CDR1 LNHDA and CDR2 SQIVND (reference sequence). The CDR3 runs to 14 residues. CDR3 DNA sequence: TGTGCCAGTAGTGCCGGGACAGGGACCTACGAGCAGTACTTC. Its protein is CASSAGTGTYEQYF. Full variable domain (outside the CDR3, taken from reference TRBV19 and TRBJ2-7): DGGITQSPKYLFRKEGQNVTLSCEQNLNHDAMYWYRQDPGQGLRLIYYSQIVNDFQKGDIAEGYSVSREKKESFPLTVTSAQKNPTAFYLCASSAGTGTYEQYFGPGTRLTVT.

This clone was observed a single time. This rearrangement joins TRBV28 to TRBJ1-5, with 9 bases lining up with TRBD1. Germline trimming cut 6 bases from V and 4 bases from J; bases unmatched to any gene: 4. The CDR3 contains 14 residues. The germline gives CDR1 MDHEN, CDR2 SYDVKM. CDR3 bases: TGTGCCAGCAGCTGGACAGGGGCTAATCAGCCCCAGCATTTT. Translating it yields CASSWTGANQPQHF.

V is TRBV9 and J is TRBJ2-1; perhaps TRBD1 as D (5 bases). CDR3 length: 14 residues. CDR1 is SGDLS, CDR2 YYNGEE, per germline. V was clipped by 6 bases and J by 1 base, with 11 bases between them. The CDR3 bases are TGTGCCAGCAACGCAGGGAATTCCTACAATGAGCAGTTCTTC. Translating it yields CASNAGNSYNEQFF.

This sequence joins TRBV13 and TRBJ2-1; 10 positions agree with TRBD2. Germline CDR1 reads PRHDT; CDR2 reads FYEKMQ (reference sequence). The CDR3 sequence is 17 residues long. Trimming removed 5 bases from V and 2 bases from J; junction bases left unmatched: 9. The DNA for the CDR3 is TGTGCCAGCAGCCCCCCAAGCGGGGGGGGTCCCTACAATGAGCAGTTCTTC. It specifies CASSPPSGGGPYNEQFF.

This clone was counted between two and nine times. The CDR3: CASSTRQLVFADTQYF. CDR3 nucleotide sequence: TGTGCCAGCAGTACGCGACAGCTCGTGTTTGCAGATACGCAGTATTTT. The chain has TRBV27 and TRBJ2-3, with D possibly being TRBD1 (5 bases). This CDR3 contains 16 residues. The germline V and J ends were trimmed by 5 bases and 4 bases, with 19 bases remaining between them. The V gene's germline CDR1 is MNHEY and CDR2 SMNVEV (reference sequence).

The V call is TRBV2, the J call TRBJ2-1; D possibly corresponds to TRBD2 (6 bases). The CDR3 length is 12 residues. Per the germline V gene, CDR1 is SNHLY and CDR2 is FYNNEI. Between the trimmed V and J ends, which lost 0 bases and 9 bases, there was a span of 6 bases. The CDR3 spells CASSEAEGEQFF. The CDR3 DNA follows: TGTGCCAGCAGTGAAGCGGAGGGTGAGCAGTTCTTC.

The CDR3 spells CAWSVGRGEQFF. DNA of the CDR3: TGTGCCTGGAGTGTTGGACGGGGTGAGCAGTTCTTC. The chain combines TRBV30 with TRBJ2-1, with D tentatively TRBD2 (5 bases). CDR1 and CDR2 from the germline V gene are GTSNPN and SVGIG (reference sequence). This CDR3 contains 12 residues. V was shortened by 0 bases and J by 9 bases, with 9 bases between the two germline ends. The variable domain in full, with the rest retrieved from reference TRBV30 and TRBJ2-1, is SQTIHQWPATLVQPVGSPLSLECTVEGTSNPNLYWYRQAAGRGLQLLFYSVGIGQISSEVPQNLSASRPQDRQFILSSKKLLLSDSGFYLCAWSVGRGEQFFGPGTRLTVL.

The sample holds one count of this clone. The chain recombines TRBV5-5 with TRBJ1-1; D unresolved. V lost 6 bases, J lost 0 bases, and 9 bases lay in between. The CDR3 sequence is 13 residues long. Germline-derived CDR1 and CDR2 are SGHKS and YYEKEE (reference sequence). The CDR3 region is CASNLYMNTEAFF. DNA for the CDR3: TGTGCCAGCAACCTTTACATGAACACTGAAGCTTTCTTT.

The V gene is TRBV29-1, the J gene TRBJ2-3, with 10 bases lining up with TRBD2. The CDR3 consists of 16 residues. In germline, CDR1 is SQVTM, CDR2 ANQGSEA. V lost 1 base, J lost 2 bases, and 6 bases stayed unmatched. The CDR3 sequence is CSVEGLAGETTDTQYF. DNA of the CDR3: TGCAGCGTTGAAGGCCTAGCGGGGGAGACCACAGATACGCAGTATTTT.